A single sample gave rise to the 29 T cell receptor beta chains below, sequenced in a study of blood T cell repertoires in COVID-19 (dated by TCRdb to about 2020). The library was generated by the immunoSEQ multiplex PCR assay. Drawn from immuneACCESS, this table holds only the in-frame rearrangements with V and J called that TCRdb kept. Clones are partly lost; checked studies trace under half to an unresolved V gene and leave the rest unexplained. This sample lists 150,000 to 200,000 clones; around 79% were detected once. The top ten hold 5.5% to 7% of the sample. The material sequenced was peripheral blood. The receptors come from a woman aged 40 to 50 with COVID-19, enrolled during active disease.

This clone was seen only a few times. V and J are TRBV7-2 and TRBJ2-7; weak D call: TRBD2 (6 bases). Trimming stripped 5 bases from V and 9 bases from J, with 17 bases between. Germline assignment: CDR1 SGHTA and CDR2 FQGNSA. This CDR3 has 13 residues. CDR3 residues: CASSGSGTRGQYF. CDR3 nucleotide sequence: TGTGCCAGCAGCGGCTCCGGGACGCGGGGGCAGTACTTC.

J is TRBJ2-3 and V is TRBV7-9, with TRBD2 as a possible D gene (5 bases). This CDR3 has 16 residues. Trimming took off 0 bases at V and 3 bases at J, with 13 bases between the two ends. Germline V CDR1 and CDR2: SEHNR, FQNEAQ (reference sequence). The DNA of the CDR3 is TGTGCCAGCAGCTTAGCGAGGGATTTAAGAACAGATACGCAGTATTTT. Its protein product is CASSLARDLRTDTQYF.

This chain links TRBV18 with TRBJ2-5; possibly TRBD2 for D (5 bases). From germline, CDR1 is KGHSH and CDR2 LQKENI. This CDR3 comprises 14 residues. The V and J ends lost 3 bases and 4 bases respectively, with 12 bases between them. Written as DNA, the CDR3 is TGTGCCAGCTCACCGTCGTCCAGCGGAGAGACCCAGTACTTC. Amino acids: CASSPSSSGETQYF.

This clone appeared a single time. The chain employs TRBV19 and TRBJ1-5; 9 bases line up with TRBD1. The CDR3 spans 12 residues. V dropped 8 bases and J dropped 7; count of bases not matched to a gene: 3. Germline CDR1 is LNHDA and CDR2 is SQIVND (reference sequence). The CDR3 loop reads CASGDRDQPQHF. DNA for the CDR3: TGTGCCAGTGGGGACAGGGACCAGCCCCAGCATTTT.

The CDR3, as DNA: TGTGCCAGCAGACAGGAGAGTAACTATGGCTACACCTTC. Its translation is CASRQESNYGYTF. The chain links TRBV3-1 (or the pseudogene TRBV3-2) to TRBJ1-2; maybe TRBD1 (5 bases). The length of the CDR3 is 13 residues. Germline assignment: CDR1 LGHDT and CDR2 YNNKEL (reference sequence). V gave up 6 bases and J gave up 1 base, with 9 bases separating them.

The V call is TRBV10-1, the J call TRBJ2-1; D perhaps matches TRBD2 (5 bases). CDR3 length: 13 residues. V was cut by 10 bases and J by 6 bases, with 16 bases left in between. Germline values: CDR1 WNHNN, CDR2 SYGVQD (reference sequence). In nucleotides, the CDR3 is TGCGCCACCAAGCAGGACTTTGGCAATGAGCAGTTCTTC. It specifies CATKQDFGNEQFF.

The V gene is TRBV4-2, the J gene TRBJ2-3, with 12 nucleotides matching TRBD1. Trimming at V came to 6 bases and at J to 6 bases, leaving 1 base not matched to a gene. CDR3 length equals 13 residues. Germline CDR1 LGHNA, CDR2 YNFKEQ. CDR3 DNA sequence: TGTGCCAGCAGGGGACAGGGGGCGGATACGCAGTATTTT. Its translation: CASRGQGADTQYF.

The chain has TRBV3-1 (or the pseudogene TRBV3-2) and TRBJ2-7, with D possibly being TRBD2 (6 bases). The CDR3 totals 15 residues. The V and J ends lost 2 bases and 5 bases respectively, with 16 bases between them. From germline, CDR1 is LGHDT and CDR2 YNNKEL (reference sequence). CDR3 sequence (DNA): TGTGCCAGCAGCCAACAACTAGCTGCAAGCGACGAGCAGTACTTC. This encodes CASSQQLAASDEQYF.

The V and J genes are TRBV2 and TRBJ1-2, with D uncertain. The V gene lost 4 bases and the J gene lost 4 bases, with 7 bases spanning the gap. This CDR3 is built from 12 residues. The germline CDR1 and CDR2 sequences are SNHLY and FYNNEI. CDR3 sequence reads: CASSVEAYGYTF. CDR3 DNA sequence: TGTGCCAGCAGTGTCGAGGCCTATGGCTACACCTTC.

Here the CDR3 reads CAWSGPRRGRGDTQYF. DNA for the CDR3: TGTGCCTGGAGTGGCCCAAGGAGGGGGCGAGGAGATACGCAGTATTTT. The V gene is TRBV30, the J gene TRBJ2-3; D is perhaps TRBD1 (7 bases). Per germline, CDR1 GTSNPN and CDR2 SVGIG (reference sequence). The CDR3 sequence is 16 residues long. V lost 1 base and J 5 bases, leaving 19 bases between the germline ends. The variable domain in full, with the rest retrieved from reference TRBV30 and TRBJ2-3, is SQTIHQWPATLVQPVGSPLSLECTVEGTSNPNLYWYRQAAGRGLQLLFYSVGIGQISSEVPQNLSASRPQDRQFILSSKKLLLSDSGFYLCAWSGPRRGRGDTQYFGPGTRLTVL.

This chain connects TRBV18 to TRBJ2-3, with a possible D match to TRBD1 (6 bases). CDR3 length: 10 residues. CDR1 is KGHSH, CDR2 LQKENI, per germline. The V end lost 2 bases, the J end lost 15 bases, and 9 bases lay between the germline ends. CDR3 region: CASSPKGTYF. CDR3 nucleotide sequence: TGTGCCAGCTCACCAAAGGGGACATATTTT.

This clone was recorded at least ten times. This chain connects TRBV7-8 to TRBJ2-7; 7 positions match TRBD1. This CDR3 has 14 amino acids. Germline V gives CDR1 SGHVS, CDR2 FQNEAQ. J was trimmed by 6 bases and V by 4 bases; bases with no gene match: 9. The CDR3 coding sequence is TGTGCCAGCAGCTCTCGTACAGGGGCAGGCGAGCAGTACTTC. Translation gives CASSSRTGAGEQYF. Variable domain in full (rest from reference TRBV7-8 and TRBJ2-7): GAGVSQSPRYKVAKRGQDVALRCDPISGHVSLFWYQQALGQGPEFLTYFQNEAQLDKSGLPSDRFFAERPEGSVSTLKIQRTQQEDSAVYLCASSSRTGAGEQYFGPGTRLTVT.

The V gene is TRBV27, the J gene TRBJ2-1; D ambiguous. V lost 3 bases and J lost 5, with 8 bases in between. This CDR3 comprises 13 residues. Germline loops: CDR1 MNHEY, CDR2 SMNVEV (reference sequence). Here the CDR3 reads CASSFRVHNEQFF. DNA of the CDR3: TGTGCCAGCAGTTTCCGGGTCCACAATGAGCAGTTCTTC.

The DNA for the CDR3 is TGTGCCAGCAGCAACCGGGGACAGCGCAGATACTACGAGCAGTACTTC. Translated: CASSNRGQRRYYEQYF. V and J are TRBV21-1 and TRBJ2-7; the tabulated D call, TRBD1, remains unverified against the DNA. TRBV21-1 is classified as a pseudogene. This CDR3 is 16 amino acids long.

The gene calls are TRBV6-6 and TRBJ1-2; D is possibly TRBD1 (5 bases). Germline-derived CDR1 and CDR2 are MNHNY and SVGAGI (reference sequence). V lost 6 bases and J 0 bases, leaving 11 bases between the germline ends. The CDR3 runs 14 residues. For the CDR3, the DNA is TGTGCCAGCAGCGCCTGGGGCTCTAACTATGGCTACACCTTC. Amino acids: CASSAWGSNYGYTF.

J is TRBJ2-2 and V is TRBV18, with a weak D call TRBD2 (6 bases). Between the trimmed V and J ends, which lost 6 bases and 7 bases, there was a span of 18 bases. This CDR3 region has 15 residues. Germline CDR1 and CDR2: KGHSH and LQKENI. The CDR3 spells CASSPNWEVGGELFF. CDR3 nucleotides: TGTGCCAGCTCCCCGAACTGGGAGGTCGGCGGGGAGCTGTTTTTT.

The chain links TRBV10-3 to TRBJ1-4; TRBD1 matches 8 bases. The CDR3 length is 15 residues. CDR1 and CDR2 (germline): ENHRY, SYGVKD. With 1 base clipped from V and 8 bases from J, the junction kept 6 bases outside the gene matches. In DNA form, the CDR3 reads TGTGCCATCAGTGAGTTCAGGGGGCCCGGGGAAAAACTGTTTTTT. As protein: CAISEFRGPGEKLFF.

Of note for this clone: Germline and junction disagree at one end, which may indicate a read error. This chain connects TRBV19 to TRBJ1-5; D possibly corresponds to TRBD1 (6 bases). The germline V gene encodes CDR1 LNHDA and CDR2 SQIVND (reference sequence). CDR3 length: 16 residues. The CDR3 region is CASSIVAGASNQPQHF. As DNA, the CDR3 is TGTGCCAGCAGTATAGTAGCGGGGGCGAGCAATCAGCCCCAGCATTTT.

This clone was observed a few times. J is TRBJ2-3 and V is TRBV2; D is unclear. CDR3 length equals 12 residues. Between the trimmed V and J ends, which lost 2 bases and 2 bases, there was a span of 2 bases. The V gene's germline CDR1 is SNHLY and CDR2 FYNNEI. The CDR3 reads CASSELTDTQYF. As DNA, the CDR3 is TGTGCCAGCAGTGAACTCACAGATACGCAGTATTTT.

Remarks on this clone: Compared with germline, one end of the junction differs, possibly owing to a read error. CDR3 amino acids: CGAGGYNEQFF. The CDR3 DNA reads TGCGGTGCGGGAGGGTACAATGAGCAGTTCTTC. This chain uses TRBV19 with TRBJ2-1, with TRBD2 matching over 9 bases. The CDR3 spans 11 residues. The germline V gene has CDR1 LNHDA and CDR2 SQIVND (reference sequence).

This sequence joins TRBV30 and TRBJ2-5, with D perhaps matching TRBD1 (5 bases). The CDR3 loop spans 12 amino acids. Per germline, CDR1 GTSNPN and CDR2 SVGIG (reference sequence). V was trimmed by 4 bases and J by 5 bases, leaving 11 bases between them. The CDR3 DNA reads TGTGCCTGGACTCAAGGGGCGGAGACCCAGTACTTC. This gives the protein CAWTQGAETQYF.

CDR3 nucleotides: TGTGCCAGCAGTGAAACCAGGAGGGGCTACACCTTC. It codes for CASSETRRGYTF. The rearrangement joins TRBV25-1 to TRBJ1-2; no firm D call. Germline V gene lookup returns CDR1 MGHDK and CDR2 SYGVNS. The CDR3 consists of 12 residues. V dropped 2 bases and J dropped 8 bases, with 9 bases sitting between them.

This chain connects TRBV5-1 to TRBJ2-5; 11 positions match TRBD1. From germline, CDR1 is SGHRS and CDR2 YFSETQ. The length of the CDR3 is 15 residues. V shed 6 bases and J 1 base; nucleotides not matched to a gene: 5. The CDR3 sequence is CASTRTGGVQETQYF. The DNA of the CDR3 is TGCGCCAGCACCCGGACAGGGGGCGTCCAAGAGACCCAGTACTTC.

This clone came up many times. The V gene is TRBV10-1, the J gene TRBJ1-2; 9 bases line up with TRBD1. J gave up 4 bases and V 6 bases, and 6 bases lay outside the gene matches. The CDR3 sequence is 14 residues long. Germline CDR1 WNHNN, CDR2 SYGVQD (reference sequence). Here the CDR3 reads CASSPGQGTYGYTF. The CDR3 bases are TGCGCCAGCAGCCCAGGACAGGGGACCTATGGCTACACCTTC.

V gene TRBV7-9 combines with J gene TRBJ2-7, with TRBD1 as a possible D gene (6 bases). Trimming removed 1 base at V and 8 bases at J, with 9 bases between. Germline-derived CDR1 and CDR2 are SEHNR and FQNEAQ (reference sequence). This CDR3 region has 12 residues. CDR3 in DNA: TGTGCCAGCAGCTTAGGACAGGCCAAGCAGTACTTC. Residues: CASSLGQAKQYF.

The chain uses TRBV5-5 and TRBJ1-3; D not certain. The V gene's germline CDR1 is SGHKS and CDR2 YYEKEE (reference sequence). Trimming pared 4 bases from V and 0 bases from J, leaving 11 bases between. The CDR3 has 15 amino acids. The CDR3 nucleotides read TGTGCCAGCAGCCAAGGAGGGCTCTCTGGAAACACCATATATTTT. Its protein is CASSQGGLSGNTIYF.

The chain employs TRBV6-5 and TRBJ1-5; 8 bases map to TRBD1. There are 15 residues in the CDR3. Germline V gives CDR1 MNHEY, CDR2 SVGAGI. J lost 2 bases, V lost 6 bases, and 6 bases had no gene match. The CDR3: CASSRGLAGNQPQHF. The CDR3 region has the DNA TGTGCCAGCAGCAGGGGGCTGGCGGGCAATCAGCCCCAGCATTTT.

The gene calls are TRBV5-6 and TRBJ1-1; no clear D. The CDR3 is 14 amino acids. Germline CDR1 is SGHDT and CDR2 is YYEEEE. The V and J ends lost 0 bases and 0 bases respectively, with 6 bases between them. For the CDR3, the DNA is TGTGCCAGCAGCTTGGAAGCGATGAACACTGAAGCTTTCTTT. It codes for CASSLEAMNTEAFF. The full variable domain, with the rest looked up from reference TRBV5-6 and TRBJ1-1, is DAGVTQSPTHLIKTRGQQVTLRCSPKSGHDTVSWYQQALGQGPQFIFQYYEEEERQRGNFPDRFSGHQFPNYSSELNVNALLLGDSALYLCASSLEAMNTEAFFGQGTRLTVV.

The V call is TRBV6-6, the J call TRBJ1-2; D gene unclear. Deletions cut 2 bases from V and 5 bases from J, with 12 bases between. This CDR3 is built from 14 residues. The germline CDR1 and CDR2 sequences are MNHNY and SVGAGI (reference sequence). For the CDR3, the DNA is TGTGCCAGCAGTTACCCGACCCAGACTTATGGCTACACCTTC. Translation: CASSYPTQTYGYTF.